The 10 T cell receptor beta chains given below trace back to one sample, sequenced in a study of blood T cell repertoires in COVID-19 (dated by TCRdb to 2020 to 2022). Library construction relied on the immunoSEQ multiplex PCR assay. Drawn from immuneACCESS, this table holds only the in-frame rearrangements with V and J called that TCRdb kept. Clones are partly lost; checked studies trace under half to an unresolved V gene and leave the rest unexplained. The sample table shows over 150,000 clones, and 80% to 90% are seen once. About 8.6% of the sample rests with the top ten. Sequenced sample: peripheral blood. The receptors derive from a man in his fifties or sixties with active or convalescent COVID-19.

The V and J genes are TRBV24-1 and TRBJ1-2; 12 positions agree with TRBD1. The CDR3 loop spans 16 amino acids. From germline, CDR1 is KGHDR and CDR2 SFDVKD. After removal of 2 bases from V and 2 bases from J, the junction contained 2 bases not matched to a gene. The CDR3 DNA sequence: TGTGCCACCAGTGATTCCGGGACAGGGGGCAACTATGGCTACACCTTC. It encodes CATSDSGTGGNYGYTF.

The V call is TRBV9, the J call TRBJ1-1, with D tentatively TRBD1 (6 bases). V shed 4 bases and J shed 1 base, with 11 bases lying between them. CDR1 is SGDLS, CDR2 YYNGEE, per germline. The CDR3 totals 14 residues. The CDR3 spells CASSPGHKNTEAFF. The CDR3 bases are TGTGCCAGCAGCCCGGGACATAAGAACACTGAAGCTTTCTTT.

V usage is TRBV14 and J usage is TRBJ2-1; 8 nucleotides match TRBD2. The CDR3 totals 19 residues. Germline loops: CDR1 SGHDN, CDR2 FVKESK. V lost 2 bases and J lost 1; bases outside the gene matches: 13. The CDR3 sequence: CASSQTGTSVSRSYNEQFF. The CDR3 DNA is TGTGCCAGCAGCCAAACCGGGACTAGTGTTTCTAGGTCCTACAATGAGCAGTTCTTC.

The V and J genes are TRBV7-9 and TRBJ1-2, with 7 bases that match TRBD1. Germline CDR1 reads SEHNR; CDR2 reads FQNEAQ (reference sequence). The CDR3 is 15 amino acids. V dropped 5 bases and J dropped 2; count of bases not matched to a gene: 8. Here the CDR3 reads CASSPADRPNYGYTF. The CDR3 bases are TGTGCCAGCAGCCCCGCGGACAGGCCCAACTATGGCTACACCTTC. Drawing the rest from reference TRBV7-9 and TRBJ1-2, the complete variable domain is DTGVSQNPRHKITKRGQNVTFRCDPISEHNRLYWYRQTLGQGPEFLTYFQNEAQLEKSRLLSDRFSAERPKGSFSTLEIQRTEQGDSAMYLCASSPADRPNYGYTFGSGTRLTVV.

A few counts support this clone. V usage is TRBV7-9 and J usage is TRBJ2-7, with D possibly TRBD2 on 5 matching bases. Germline values: CDR1 SEHNR, CDR2 FQNEAQ (reference sequence). CDR3 length equals 14 residues. Trimming left V 5 bases short and J 3 bases short, with 14 bases between. The CDR3 region has the DNA TGTGCCAGCAGCCTTTCCGGGGTTTTCTACGAGCAGTACTTC. It yields the protein CASSLSGVFYEQYF.

The chain is built from TRBV24-1 and TRBJ2-3; possibly TRBD2 for D (5 bases). Trimming left V 3 bases short and J 2 bases short, with 20 bases between. This CDR3 region has 18 residues. In germline, CDR1 is KGHDR, CDR2 SFDVKD. Here the CDR3 reads CATSDPRPGKTHTDTQYF. DNA of the CDR3: TGTGCCACCAGTGATCCCCGACCGGGAAAAACTCACACAGATACGCAGTATTTT.

The chain links TRBV7-2 to TRBJ2-3, with 7 bases lining up with TRBD2. Trimming took 7 bases from V and 5 from J; bases not matched to a gene: 15. The CDR3 sequence is 16 residues long. Germline V gene lookup returns CDR1 SGHTA and CDR2 FQGNSA. CDR3 bases: TGTGCCAGCACCCCTGGGGTAGCGGGTGTGGGAGATACGCAGTATTTT. Translated: CASTPGVAGVGDTQYF.

This chain uses TRBV29-1 with TRBJ1-2, with 7 bases lining up with TRBD1. The germline V gene has CDR1 SQVTM and CDR2 ANQGSEA. After removal of 4 bases from V and 3 bases from J, the junction contained 2 bases not matched to a gene. The CDR3 sequence is 12 residues long. The CDR3 DNA is TGCAGCGTTGCCCAGGGGGACTATGGCTACACCTTC. The encoded protein is CSVAQGDYGYTF.

This clone appeared a single time. The J gene is TRBJ2-1, the V gene TRBV4-3, with D unresolved. The CDR3 is 14 residues long. In germline, CDR1 is LGHNA, CDR2 YSLEER. Trimming took off 0 bases at V and 4 bases at J, with 7 bases between the two ends. This CDR3 is CASSQDWRYNEQFF. CDR3 nucleotide sequence: TGCGCCAGCAGCCAAGATTGGCGGTACAATGAGCAGTTCTTC.

This rearrangement joins TRBV7-3 to TRBJ2-3; maybe TRBD2 (6 bases). V was trimmed by 1 base and J by 4 bases, leaving 9 bases between them. The CDR3 covers 14 residues. Germline V CDR1 and CDR2: SGHTA, FQGTGA. CDR3 sequence: CASSLRDLSDTQYF. CDR3 DNA sequence: TGTGCCAGCAGCTTAAGGGACTTATCAGATACGCAGTATTTT.